This T cell receptor (beta chain) was obtained from a study of cytomegalovirus exposure and HLA in healthy donors. Libraries were prepared by immunoSEQ multiplex PCR; TCRdb keeps only in-frame clonotypes and omits some of them. The repertoire consists of some 310,000 clones, with 88% occurring once and the leading ten covering approximately 0.96%. The sequencing sample was made of PBMCs. This clonotype was sampled from a man in his thirties or forties in good health and CMV-seronegative.

The CDR3 DNA is TGCAGCGTTTACCGGGACAGGGTAACCCAAGAGACCCAGTACTTC. Residues: CSVYRDRVTQETQYF. The rearrangement links TRBV29-1 to TRBJ2-5; the match to TRBD1 covers 9 bases. V gave up 5 bases and J gave up 1 base; unmatched junction bases: 8. The CDR3 spans 15 residues. CDR1 SQVTM and CDR2 ANQGSEA come from the germline V gene.